This T cell receptor (beta chain) was sequenced for a study of cytomegalovirus exposure and HLA in healthy donors. Study conclusions and caveats: The dataset shows that most TCR sequences were rare, while some public TCRs occurred in many donors. There were around 160 TCR beta chains listed as cytomegalovirus-associated. That first-cohort TCR clusters tended to co-occur in the 95 to 150 validation repertoires was found in a later analysis. In vitro work confirmed that a few CMV-associated chains recognize CMV antigens.

Germline V gene lookup returns CDR1 MDHEN and CDR2 SYDVKM. The CDR3 is made up of 17 amino acids. The V gene end was trimmed by 11 bases and the J gene end by 5 bases; junction bases not matched to a gene: 16. As for this clone: Its target is unknown.

Measured with immunoSEQ multiplex PCR; TCRdb has only the in-frame clones, and not every one. The data hold roughly 52,000 clones, with approximately 90% observed a single time. This chain uses TRBV28 with TRBJ2-4; 12 nucleotides align to TRBD2. Material for sequencing was PBMCs. This receptor was obtained from a young man in good health and CMV-seronegative. This chain's CDR3 is CAARLAGELVGENIQYF. Here the CDR3 DNA reads TGTGCCGCCAGACTAGCGGGAGAATTAGTGGGAGAAAACATTCAGTACTTC. The whole variable domain, remainder taken from reference TRBV28 and TRBJ2-4, is DVKVTQSSRYLVKRTGEKVFLECVQDMDHENMFWYRQDPGLGLRLIYFSYDVKMKEKGDIPEGYSVSREKKERFSLILESASTNQTSMYLCAARLAGELVGENIQYFGAGTRLSVL.